These T cell receptor beta chains were read from a single sample in a study of T cell changes during pregnancy in multiple sclerosis. Assay used: immunoSEQ multiplex PCR; TCRdb lists only in-frame clones, some missing. This table holds 60,000 or so clones, 90% found once. The source material was peripheral blood, sampled in the second trimester of pregnancy. The receptors were sampled from a female donor in good health, enrolled as a control in a pregnancy study. CDR3s include the opening cysteine and the closing phenylalanine or tryptophan. Not every row has a clone size; where given, it reads once, few, many or a size class.

V	size	CDR3
TRBV27	few	CASSATGYGYTF
TRBV5-1	.	CASSSRLTGIAEQFF
TRBV5-1	.	CASEGQLPINYGYTF
TRBV7-9	.	CASSSGQGDYGYTF
TRBV9	.	CASGKQGASNEQFF
TRBV4-1	.	CATGQGDEKLFF
TRBV19	.	CASGLRPGGANTGELFF
TRBV9	.	CASSGDRNTEAFF
TRBV9	.	CASSVGGTGETQYF
TRBV2	.	CASIRLLDTSAYEQYF
TRBV6-5	.	CASSYRPRDKNTEAFF
TRBV7-8	.	CASSPLGGAGYEQYF
TRBV19	.	CASSIIYSYNEQFF
TRBV15	.	CATSTAGTGKTEAFF
TRBV19	.	CASSIGPRDRGVTDTQYF
TRBV5-1	.	CASSPEGAYNEQFF
TRBV30	.	CAWSGVRGGNTDTQYF
TRBV6-1	.	CASSEGWTGGGQETQYF
TRBV2	.	CASSETGGYNSPLHF
TRBV27	.	CASTNEQGLSYNEQFF